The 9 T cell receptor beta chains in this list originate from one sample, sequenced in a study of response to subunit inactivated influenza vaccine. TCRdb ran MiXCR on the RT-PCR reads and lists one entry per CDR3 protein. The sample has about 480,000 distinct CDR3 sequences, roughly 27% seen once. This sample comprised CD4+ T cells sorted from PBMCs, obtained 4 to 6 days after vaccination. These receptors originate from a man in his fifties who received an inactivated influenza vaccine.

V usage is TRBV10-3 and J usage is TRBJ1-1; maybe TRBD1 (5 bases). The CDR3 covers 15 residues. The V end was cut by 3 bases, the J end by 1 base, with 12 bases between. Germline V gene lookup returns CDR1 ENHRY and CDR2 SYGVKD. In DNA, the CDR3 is TGTGCCATCAGTGATCGGGGGGGGAGGAACACTGAAGCTTTCTTT. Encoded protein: CAISDRGGRNTEAFF.

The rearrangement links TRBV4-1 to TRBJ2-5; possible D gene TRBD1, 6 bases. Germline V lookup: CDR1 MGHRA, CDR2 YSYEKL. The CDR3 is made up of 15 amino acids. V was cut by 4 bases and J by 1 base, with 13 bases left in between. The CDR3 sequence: CASSRTDSIQETQYF. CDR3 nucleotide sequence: TGCGCCAGCAGCCGAACGGACAGTATCCAAGAGACCCAGTACTTC.

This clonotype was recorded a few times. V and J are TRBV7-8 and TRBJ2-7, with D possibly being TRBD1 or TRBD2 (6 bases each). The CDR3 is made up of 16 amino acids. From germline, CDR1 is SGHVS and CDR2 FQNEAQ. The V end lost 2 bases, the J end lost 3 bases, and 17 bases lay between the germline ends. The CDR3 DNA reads TGTGCCAGCAGCTTACGCCTCCGGGGGCCGGTCTACGAGCAGTACTTC. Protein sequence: CASSLRLRGPVYEQYF.

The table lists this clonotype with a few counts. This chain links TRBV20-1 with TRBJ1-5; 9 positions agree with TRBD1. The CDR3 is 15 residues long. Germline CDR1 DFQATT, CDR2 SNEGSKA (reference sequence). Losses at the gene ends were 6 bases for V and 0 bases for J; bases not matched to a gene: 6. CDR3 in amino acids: CSAAATGGSNQPQHF. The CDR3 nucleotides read TGCAGTGCCGCGGCGACAGGGGGTAGCAATCAGCCCCAGCATTTT.

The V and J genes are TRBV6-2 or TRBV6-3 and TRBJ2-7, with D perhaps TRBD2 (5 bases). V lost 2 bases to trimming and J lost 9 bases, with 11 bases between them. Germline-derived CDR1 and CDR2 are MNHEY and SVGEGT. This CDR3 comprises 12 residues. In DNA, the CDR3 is TGTGCCAGCAGTTACGAGGGTTTGGTGCAGTACTTC. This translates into CASSYEGLVQYF.

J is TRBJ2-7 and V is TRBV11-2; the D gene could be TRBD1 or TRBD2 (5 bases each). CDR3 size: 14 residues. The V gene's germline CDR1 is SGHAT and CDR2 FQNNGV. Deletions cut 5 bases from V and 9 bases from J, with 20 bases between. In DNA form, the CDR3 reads TGTGCCAGCAGCCCTGGGACCGCGGCAAACGTGCAGTACTTC. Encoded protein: CASSPGTAANVQYF.

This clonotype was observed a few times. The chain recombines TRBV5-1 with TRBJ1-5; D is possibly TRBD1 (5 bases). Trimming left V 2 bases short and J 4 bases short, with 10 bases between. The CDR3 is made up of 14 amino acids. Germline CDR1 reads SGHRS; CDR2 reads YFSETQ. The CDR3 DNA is TGCGCCAGCAGCTTAAACGGGGCAAATCAGCCCCAGCATTTT. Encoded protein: CASSLNGANQPQHF.

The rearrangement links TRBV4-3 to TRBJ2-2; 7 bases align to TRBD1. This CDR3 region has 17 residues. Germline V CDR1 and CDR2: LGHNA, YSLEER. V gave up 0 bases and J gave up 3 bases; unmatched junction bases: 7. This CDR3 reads CASSQEGRGHYTGELFF. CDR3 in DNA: TGCGCCAGCAGCCAAGAGGGAAGGGGGCATTACACCGGGGAGCTGTTTTTT.

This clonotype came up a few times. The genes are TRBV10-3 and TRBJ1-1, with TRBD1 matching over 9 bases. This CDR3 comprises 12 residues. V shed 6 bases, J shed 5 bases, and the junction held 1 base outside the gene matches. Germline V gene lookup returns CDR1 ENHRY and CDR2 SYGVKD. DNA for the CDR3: TGTGCCATCAGCGGACAGGGGACTGAAGCTTTCTTT. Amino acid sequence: CAISGQGTEAFF.